This TCR beta chain stems from a study of OX40 agonist ivuxolimab in advanced cancers. Across the study: Ivuxolimab is an agonistic anti-OX40 (CD134) antibody, and patients were treated with it.

Autoimmune disease history or systemic immunosuppression led to patients being barred. Using immunoSEQ multiplex PCR, the repertoire was profiled, and TCRdb retains in-frame clones only, with some absent. The sample lists 55,000 to 70,000 clones; around 81% were seen once. This CDR3 contains 17 residues. Turning to this clone: What it recognizes is unknown.

Study-level points and caveats: Some of the nonresponding patients also showed low levels of normalized T-cell clonal expansion.

This receptor was obtained from an adult with an advanced solid tumor such as melanoma, head and neck, liver or kidney cancer. The sample in question was CD4+ or CD8+ T cells sorted from blood, obtained in a trial of the OX40 agonist ivuxolimab. The V gene is TRBV21-1, the J gene TRBJ1-5; TRBD1 is taken as the D call from the table, unchecked against the DNA. TRBV21-1 is assigned pseudogene status. The CDR3 DNA sequence: TGTGCCAGCAGCAAAGGCTATTACAGGACCAGCAATCAGCCCCAGCATTTT. Translating it yields CASSKGYYRTSNQPQHF.